The 19 T cell receptor beta chains below were found in one sample sequenced in a study of blood T cell repertoires in COVID-19. Clones were read by immunoSEQ multiplex PCR, and TCRdb kept only the in-frame ones, dropping some. This sample yields around 81,000 clones, of which nearly 90% are seen a single time; 7% to 8% belongs to the top ten. Sequences were obtained from peripheral blood. Receptors were obtained from a man in his 70s with acute or convalescent COVID-19.

This clone showed up just a few times. The rearrangement links TRBV28 to TRBJ2-1; 8 bases map to TRBD1. The CDR3 is 16 residues long. The V gene's germline CDR1 is MDHEN and CDR2 SYDVKM. J lost 2 bases, V lost 7 bases, and 10 bases had no gene match. CDR3 loop: CASNLPGTGAYNEQFF. The CDR3 DNA reads as TGTGCCAGCAATCTGCCCGGGACAGGAGCCTACAATGAGCAGTTCTTC.

This clone counts as medium-sized (0.01 to 0.1%). V and J are TRBV7-9 and TRBJ2-3; possibly TRBD1 for D (5 bases). The CDR3 contains 14 residues. V lost 3 bases to trimming and J lost 4 bases, with 11 bases between them. CDR1 is SEHNR and CDR2 is FQNEAQ in the germline V gene (reference sequence). The CDR3 protein is CASSFWARADTQYF. In nucleotides, the CDR3 is TGTGCCAGCAGCTTTTGGGCCAGGGCAGATACGCAGTATTTT.

The genes are TRBV6-5 and TRBJ1-2; no reliable D call. Germline CDR1 and CDR2: MNHEY and SVGAGI. The CDR3 length is 13 residues. V was trimmed by 9 bases and J by 6 bases, leaving 17 bases between them. The CDR3, as DNA: TGTGCCAGTCGGACTGACTGGTTTCATGGCTACACCTTC. This codes for CASRTDWFHGYTF.

The chain links TRBV28 to TRBJ2-7; D perhaps matches TRBD2 (7 bases). Trimming stripped 8 bases from V and 0 bases from J, with 11 bases between. The CDR3 covers 13 residues. Germline CDR1 reads MDHEN; CDR2 reads SYDVKM. The CDR3 nucleotides are TGTGCCAGCCAGGGGACTATCTCCTACGAGCAGTACTTC. It codes for CASQGTISYEQYF. The complete variable domain, with remaining parts taken from reference TRBV28 and TRBJ2-7, reads DVKVTQSSRYLVKRTGEKVFLECVQDMDHENMFWYRQDPGLGLRLIYFSYDVKMKEKGDIPEGYSVSREKKERFSLILESASTNQTSMYLCASQGTISYEQYFGPGTRLTVT.

The chain joins TRBV19 to TRBJ1-1, with a weak D call TRBD1 (5 bases). The germline gives CDR1 LNHDA, CDR2 SQIVND (reference sequence). This CDR3 region has 15 residues. Trimming stripped 3 bases from V and 5 bases from J, with 16 bases between. The CDR3 loop is CASSIPGRGGTEAFF. The CDR3 nucleotides read TGTGCCAGTAGTATCCCGGGGAGGGGAGGAACTGAAGCTTTCTTT.

V and J are TRBV7-8 and TRBJ2-5; 10 bases fit TRBD2. Germline CDR1 is SGHVS and CDR2 is FQNEAQ. The V and J ends lost 4 bases and 5 bases, in that order; junction bases with no gene match: 10. CDR3 length equals 16 residues. The DNA of the CDR3 is TGTGCCAGCAGCTCGCGAAGCGGGGGGGGGCTGGAGACCCAGTACTTC. It specifies CASSSRSGGGLETQYF.

The CDR3: CASSLWGGSNQPQHF. CDR3 sequence (DNA): TGTGCCAGCAGCTTGTGGGGGGGAAGCAATCAGCCCCAGCATTTT. The J gene is TRBJ1-5, the V gene TRBV5-6, with D tentatively TRBD1 (5 bases). The CDR3 has 15 residues. The V and J ends lost 1 base and 1 base respectively, with 9 bases between them. Per the germline V gene, CDR1 is SGHDT and CDR2 is YYEEEE.

This chain uses TRBV2 with TRBJ1-1, with TRBD1 identical over 8 bases. CDR1 and CDR2 (germline): SNHLY, FYNNEI. The CDR3 length is 13 residues. Losses at the gene ends were 6 bases for V and 4 bases for J; bases not matched to a gene: 4. The CDR3 nucleotides read TGTGCCAGCAGGGACAGGGAGGGCACTGAAGCTTTCTTT. This gives the protein CASRDREGTEAFF.

The genes are TRBV6-6 and TRBJ1-3; TRBD1 matches at 7 bases. With V trimmed by 5 bases and J by 1 base, 5 bases remained unmatched. The germline gives CDR1 MNHNY, CDR2 SVGAGI (reference sequence). The CDR3 sequence is 15 residues long. The CDR3 spells CASSAQQGSGNTIYF. CDR3 DNA sequence: TGTGCCAGCAGTGCCCAACAGGGGTCTGGAAACACCATATATTTT.

The V gene is TRBV28, the J gene TRBJ1-5; no firm D call. Trimming took 7 bases from V and 4 from J, leaving 14 bases between them. Germline V gives CDR1 MDHEN, CDR2 SYDVKM. The CDR3 has 14 residues. This CDR3 is CASTGVARNQPQHF. The CDR3 nucleotides are TGTGCCAGCACCGGGGTCGCTCGGAATCAGCCCCAGCATTTT.

V usage is TRBV7-8 and J usage is TRBJ1-1; D is ambiguous. V was cut by 1 base and J by 5 bases, with 11 bases left in between. The germline CDR1 and CDR2 sequences are SGHVS and FQNEAQ. The CDR3 extends over 14 amino acids. The CDR3 reads CASSLVTVATEAFF. The CDR3 DNA sequence: TGTGCCAGCAGCTTAGTCACAGTTGCGACTGAAGCTTTCTTT.

The V gene is TRBV6-5, the J gene TRBJ1-5; D remains unclear. Germline lookup yields CDR1 MNHEY and CDR2 SVGAGI. Trimming left V 8 bases short and J 2 bases short, with 10 bases between. The CDR3 is made up of 13 amino acids. This CDR3 reads CASRKIGNQPQHF. The CDR3 DNA follows: TGTGCCAGCCGTAAAATAGGCAATCAGCCCCAGCATTTT.

This clone was picked up one time. The V gene is TRBV28, the J gene TRBJ1-6; 9 bases fit TRBD1. The ends lost 6 bases at V and 5 bases at J; junction bases unmatched: 5. The CDR3 runs to 15 residues. Germline V gives CDR1 MDHEN, CDR2 SYDVKM. The CDR3 bases are TGTGCCAGCAGCCGCCGGGACAGGGATAATTCACCCCTCCACTTT. Its translation is CASSRRDRDNSPLHF.

The chain is built from TRBV18 and TRBJ1-1; 7 positions agree with TRBD1. Germline lookup yields CDR1 KGHSH and CDR2 LQKENI. There are 19 residues in the CDR3. The ends lost 5 bases at V and 0 bases at J; junction bases unmatched: 18. CDR3 region: CASSSTSGTELYVNTEAFF. The CDR3 nucleotides are TGTGCCAGCTCAAGTACTTCCGGGACAGAACTATATGTGAACACTGAAGCTTTCTTT.

The sample holds a few counts of this clone. One junction end disagrees with the germline gene, perhaps due to a read error. This rearrangement joins TRBV28 to TRBJ2-2, with 9 bases fitting TRBD1. Germline V gene data show CDR1 as MDHEN and CDR2 as SYDVKM. This CDR3 is 14 amino acids long. CDR3 DNA: TGTGCCACCAGTCCCGGGACAGGGTTCGGGGAGCTGTTTTTT. As protein: CATSPGTGFGELFF.

The chain combines TRBV28 with TRBJ2-3; 11 bases map to TRBD2. The V gene end was trimmed by 6 bases and the J gene end by 8 bases; junction bases not matched to a gene: 7. Germline CDR1 and CDR2: MDHEN and SYDVKM. The CDR3 runs 14 residues. CDR3 region: CASSGTSGYVTQYF. CDR3 bases: TGTGCCAGCAGCGGGACTAGCGGTTACGTTACGCAGTATTTT.

The V and J genes are TRBV19 and TRBJ2-1, with TRBD1 matching 11 bases. Germline V gene data show CDR1 as LNHDA and CDR2 as SQIVND (reference sequence). There are 16 residues in the CDR3. Germline trimming cut 7 bases from V and 4 bases from J; bases unmatched to any gene: 9. The CDR3 protein is CASTLFGTGGYNEQFF. The CDR3 nucleotides are TGTGCCAGTACTTTATTCGGGACAGGGGGGTACAATGAGCAGTTCTTC. The whole variable domain, remainder taken from reference TRBV19 and TRBJ2-1, is DGGITQSPKYLFRKEGQNVTLSCEQNLNHDAMYWYRQDPGQGLRLIYYSQIVNDFQKGDIAEGYSVSREKKESFPLTVTSAQKNPTAFYLCASTLFGTGGYNEQFFGPGTRLTVL.

The chain is built from TRBV6-5 and TRBJ2-1, with 11 bases identical to TRBD2. V dropped 4 bases and J dropped 7; count of bases not matched to a gene: 6. Germline V CDR1 and CDR2: MNHEY, SVGAGI. The CDR3 consists of 15 residues. The DNA for the CDR3 is TGTGCCAGCAGTTGGGCTAGCGGGGGGAGAAATGAGCAGTTCTTC. It yields the protein CASSWASGGRNEQFF.

This chain links TRBV19 with TRBJ1-3, with 7 bases matching TRBD1. CDR1 and CDR2 from the germline V gene are LNHDA and SQIVND (reference sequence). This CDR3 spans 15 amino acids. With V trimmed by 5 bases and J by 1 base, 5 bases remained unmatched. The CDR3 loop is CASSGRGFSGNTIYF. The CDR3, as DNA: TGTGCCAGTAGTGGCAGGGGGTTTTCTGGAAACACCATATATTTT.